This T cell receptor beta chain was captured in a study of OX40 agonist ivuxolimab in advanced cancers. Libraries were prepared by immunoSEQ multiplex PCR; TCRdb keeps only in-frame clonotypes and omits some of them. The sample consists of tens of thousands of clones, about nine tenths of them appearing once. The junction had 5 bases not matched to a gene; V was cut back by 2 bases and J by 3 bases. Germline loops: CDR1 MNHNY, CDR2 SVGAGI (reference sequence). This CDR3 is 15 amino acids long. The sequence derives from an adult with an advanced solid tumor such as melanoma, head and neck, liver or kidney cancer. The sequencing here drew on CD4+ or CD8+ T cells sorted from blood, taken in a trial of the OX40 agonist ivuxolimab. V usage is TRBV6-6 and J usage is TRBJ2-7, with TRBD2 matching over 9 bases. CDR3 region: CASSYGISGSYEQYF. The CDR3 nucleotides read TGTGCCAGCAGTTACGGTATTAGCGGGAGCTACGAGCAGTACTTC.